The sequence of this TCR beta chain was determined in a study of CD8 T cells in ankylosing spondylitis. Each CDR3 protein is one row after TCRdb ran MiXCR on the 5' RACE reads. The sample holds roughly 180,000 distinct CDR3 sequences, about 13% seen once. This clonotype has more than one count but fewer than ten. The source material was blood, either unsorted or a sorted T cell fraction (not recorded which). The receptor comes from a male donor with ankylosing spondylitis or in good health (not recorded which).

The CDR3 loop is CATLTVAGGPVRGNEQFF. The CDR3 coding sequence is TGCGCCACCCTTACAGTAGCGGGAGGGCCCGTAAGGGGGAATGAGCAGTTCTTC. The chain employs TRBV10-2 and TRBJ2-1, with 11 bases that match TRBD2. The CDR3 contains 18 residues. Unmatched junction bases numbered 21, after V lost 10 bases and J lost 7 bases. CDR1 and CDR2 from the germline V gene are WSHSY and SAAADI.